One sample yielded the 15 T cell receptor beta chains listed below, sequenced in a study of siplizumab effects on memory and regulatory T cells. The repertoire was sequenced with immunoSEQ multiplex PCR; TCRdb's copy has only in-frame clones and lacks some. This table has more than 95,000 clones, over 90% appearing once. Source material: Tregs sorted from blood. The origin of the receptors is a human donor in good health.

The rearrangement links TRBV7-8 to TRBJ1-2, with D hard to call. Germline V lookup: CDR1 SGHVS, CDR2 FQNEAQ. The V end lost 3 bases, the J end lost 3 bases, and 8 bases lay between the germline ends. The CDR3 extends over 13 amino acids. CDR3 protein: CASSFLGDYGYTF. The DNA of the CDR3 is TGTGCCAGCAGCTTTCTTGGAGACTATGGCTACACCTTC.

The genes are TRBV6-5 and TRBJ2-7; TRBD2 aligns across 13 bases. This CDR3 has 15 amino acids. Looked up from germline, CDR1 is MNHEY and CDR2 is SVGAGI. Unmatched junction bases numbered 5, after V lost 6 bases and J lost 3 bases. As DNA, the CDR3 is TGTGCCAGCAGACGGGGACTAGCGGGAAACTACGAGCAGTACTTC. Translating gives CASRRGLAGNYEQYF.

CDR3 coding DNA: TGTGCCAGCAGCCCTATGGGGGGTAGAGCTTTCTTT. Translation: CASSPMGGRAFF. This rearrangement joins TRBV6-6 to TRBJ1-1; perhaps TRBD1 as D (5 bases). The V gene's germline CDR1 is MNHNY and CDR2 SVGAGI (reference sequence). V dropped 6 bases and J dropped 10 bases, with 15 bases sitting between them. This CDR3 has 12 amino acids.

V and J are TRBV12-5 and TRBJ1-2; D might be TRBD1 (6 bases). Germline CDR1 and CDR2: LGHNT and FRNRAP. This CDR3 has 11 amino acids. V lost 10 bases, J lost 6 bases, and 12 bases lay in between. CDR3 residues: CAILAGDGYTF. The CDR3 bases are TGTGCTATCCTTGCAGGGGATGGCTACACCTTC.

The V call is TRBV7-9, the J call TRBJ2-5, with 10 bases lining up with TRBD2. The V gene's germline CDR1 is SEHNR and CDR2 FQNEAQ (reference sequence). V lost 8 bases, J lost 4 bases, and 10 bases stayed unmatched. The CDR3 extends over 15 amino acids. The CDR3 DNA is TGTGCCAGCGCCGGGACTAGCGTTCGAGGAGAGACCCAGTACTTC. The encoded protein is CASAGTSVRGETQYF.

This chain joins TRBV7-2 and TRBJ2-1, with 7 bases lining up with TRBD2. V was pared by 5 bases and J by 5 bases, with 6 bases of the junction left unmatched. The CDR3 sequence is 14 residues long. CDR1 is SGHTA and CDR2 is FQGNSA in the germline V gene. CDR3: CASSLQAGNNEQFF. DNA for the CDR3: TGTGCCAGCAGCCTACAAGCGGGGAACAATGAGCAGTTCTTC.

A few counts support this clone. The chain recombines TRBV30 with TRBJ1-2; D call uncertain. Deletions cut 0 bases from V and 5 bases from J, with 7 bases between. Germline CDR1 is GTSNPN and CDR2 is SVGIG (reference sequence). The CDR3 is 12 amino acids. The CDR3 loop is CAWSVRPYGYTF. The DNA for the CDR3 is TGTGCCTGGAGTGTACGCCCATATGGCTACACCTTC.

The genes are TRBV25-1 and TRBJ2-7; TRBD1 matches at 8 bases. This CDR3 has 15 amino acids. In germline, CDR1 is MGHDK, CDR2 SYGVNS. The trim removed 3 bases at V and 0 bases at J, leaving 4 bases unmatched. The CDR3 reads CASSEGDRGSYEQYF. The CDR3, as DNA: TGTGCCAGCAGTGAGGGAGACAGGGGCTCCTACGAGCAGTACTTC.

The gene calls are TRBV5-1 and TRBJ2-7, with D tentatively TRBD1 (6 bases). This CDR3 has 13 amino acids. Germline-derived CDR1 and CDR2 are SGHRS and YFSETQ. The V and J ends lost 5 bases and 2 bases respectively, with 11 bases between them. Here the CDR3 DNA reads TGCGCCAGCAGTGGGGACACAGCCTACGAGCAGTACTTC. This encodes CASSGDTAYEQYF.

The chain has TRBV6-5 and TRBJ1-1, with a tentative D call TRBD1 (5 bases). The germline CDR1 and CDR2 sequences are MNHEY and SVGAGI. V lost 4 bases, J lost 1 base, and 10 bases lay in between. This CDR3 spans 14 amino acids. The CDR3 nucleotides read TGTGCCAGCAGTTCGGGACCGAGGAACACTGAAGCTTTCTTT. Translation: CASSSGPRNTEAFF.

J is TRBJ2-7 and V is TRBV2; perhaps TRBD1 as D (6 bases). CDR3 length: 12 residues. Germline assignment: CDR1 SNHLY and CDR2 FYNNEI. V lost 8 bases to trimming and J lost 2 bases, with 10 bases between them. The CDR3: CASLRQAYEQYF. CDR3 nucleotide sequence: TGTGCCAGCCTTAGACAGGCCTACGAGCAGTACTTC.

The CDR3: CASSQVNQAIRQIYF. The CDR3 DNA follows: TGCGCCAGCAGCCAAGTTAACCAGGCCATCCGCCAAATATATTTT. This sequence joins TRBV4-1 and TRBJ1-3, with unresolved D. This CDR3 contains 15 residues. Germline V gene sequence: CDR1 MGHRA, CDR2 YSYEKL. V was pared by 1 base and J by 13 bases, with 20 bases between.

The chain combines TRBV5-1 with TRBJ2-1, with 12 bases identical to TRBD2. V shed 4 bases and J 9 bases; nucleotides not matched to a gene: 11. This CDR3 has 16 residues. Germline V gives CDR1 SGHRS, CDR2 YFSETQ. This CDR3 is CASSLSTSGRLGEQFF. In DNA form, the CDR3 reads TGCGCCAGCAGCCTTTCCACTAGCGGGAGGCTAGGTGAGCAGTTCTTC. Full variable domain (rest looked up from reference TRBV5-1 and TRBJ2-1): KAGVTQTPRYLIKTRGQQVTLSCSPISGHRSVSWYQQTPGQGLQFLFEYFSETQRNKGNFPGRFSGRQFSNSRSEMNVSTLELGDSALYLCASSLSTSGRLGEQFFGPGTRLTVL.

The chain is built from TRBV7-8 and TRBJ1-6; D is ambiguous. This CDR3 region has 16 residues. Trimming removed 1 base at V and 3 bases at J, with 10 bases between. Germline assignment: CDR1 SGHVS and CDR2 FQNEAQ. The CDR3 nucleotides are TGTGCCAGCAGCTTAGGTCAACTAAGCTATAATTCACCCCTCCACTTT. Translating it yields CASSLGQLSYNSPLHF.

J is TRBJ1-3 and V is TRBV19; no clear D gene. This CDR3 comprises 13 residues. Per the germline V gene, CDR1 is LNHDA and CDR2 is SQIVND (reference sequence). The ends were cut back, 6 bases at V and 0 bases at J, with 6 bases in the middle. The CDR3 here is CASSLNSGNTIYF. For the CDR3, the DNA is TGTGCCAGTAGCTTAAACTCTGGAAACACCATATATTTT.